This T cell receptor (beta chain) was observed in a study of Ad26.COV2.S vaccination and SARS-CoV-2 variants. Produced via immunoSEQ multiplex PCR; TCRdb's table is partial and in-frame only. The data show about 400,000 clones, approximately 90% seen once. Treatment reported: around 19 received Ad26.COV2.S at low or high dose, single or two shots; a few received placebo; per-sample allocation not given. Day 63 after the first vaccine or placebo injection was the time point for sampling. Germline V gene lookup returns CDR1 LNHDA and CDR2 SQIVND (reference sequence). This CDR3 is built from 15 residues. V gave up 7 bases and J gave up 0 bases, with 15 bases separating them.

This clonotype originated in a person between 18 and 60 years old who received the Ad26.COV2.S COVID-19 vaccine or a placebo. The chain joins TRBV19 to TRBJ1-1; no firm D call. Sequencing used peripheral blood, obtained in a trial of Ad26.COV2.S vaccine versus placebo. CDR3 DNA: TGTGCCAGTACGCTGGACGTCACCATGAACACTGAAGCTTTCTTT. Protein product: CASTLDVTMNTEAFF. Based on the CDR3 plus reference TRBV19 and TRBJ1-1, the full variable domain is DGGITQSPKYLFRKEGQNVTLSCEQNLNHDAMYWYRQDPGQGLRLIYYSQIVNDFQKGDIAEGYSVSREKKESFPLTVTSAQKNPTAFYLCASTLDVTMNTEAFFGQGTRLTVV.